Below, 3 T cell receptor beta chains from the same sample are listed, as sequenced in a study of CD8 T cells in ankylosing spondylitis. TCRdb re-called the 5' RACE reads through MiXCR, storing one row per CDR3 protein. The table shows 200,000 to 300,000 distinct CDR3 sequences, with roughly 10% occurring only once. Sample: blood, either unsorted or a sorted T cell fraction (not recorded which). These receptors were taken from a male donor with ankylosing spondylitis or in good health (not recorded which).

This clonotype was seen many times. The chain links TRBV5-6 to TRBJ2-1; D call uncertain. Per germline, CDR1 SGHDT and CDR2 YYEEEE. The CDR3 covers 15 residues. V lost 1 base, J lost 0 bases, and 8 bases lay in between. CDR3 nucleotide sequence: TGTGCCAGCAGCTTGAGGCAGAACTCCTACAATGAGCAGTTCTTC. Translating it yields CASSLRQNSYNEQFF.

This clonotype occurred many times. The CDR3 is CASRPAAGRSSYNEQFF. The CDR3 coding sequence is TGTGCCAGCAGGCCGGCAGCGGGGCGGAGCTCCTACAATGAGCAGTTCTTC. The chain has TRBV12-3 or TRBV12-4 and TRBJ2-1; 7 bases line up with TRBD2. Trimming took 6 bases from V and 0 from J; bases not matched to a gene: 11. The CDR3 loop spans 17 amino acids.

The V call is TRBV20-1, the J call TRBJ2-7; 10 positions match TRBD2. The V gene end was trimmed by 5 bases and the J gene end by 3 bases; junction bases not matched to a gene: 4. Germline CDR1 DFQATT, CDR2 SNEGSKA (reference sequence). CDR3 length: 13 amino acids. The CDR3 is CSAGASGSYEQYF. In DNA, the CDR3 is TGCAGTGCTGGGGCTAGCGGGAGCTACGAGCAGTACTTC.